The 23 T cell receptor beta chains below come from one sample, sequenced in a study of blood T cell repertoires in COVID-19. Measured with immunoSEQ multiplex PCR; TCRdb has only the in-frame clones, and not every one. Of roughly 64,000 clones detected, about nine tenths appear once; the ten largest clones hold under 4%. The sample consisted of peripheral blood. The receptors originated from a man over 45 with active COVID-19.

This chain joins TRBV19 and TRBJ2-7, with 9 bases matching TRBD2. Trimming at V came to 2 bases and at J to 4 bases, leaving 12 bases not matched to a gene. The CDR3 is 17 residues long. CDR1 is LNHDA, CDR2 SQIVND, per germline (reference sequence). CDR3 nucleotide sequence: TGTGCCAGTAGTATAAGGTCTAGCGGGACCAGAACGTACGAGCAGTACTTC. Amino acid sequence: CASSIRSSGTRTYEQYF.

J is TRBJ2-7 and V is TRBV13; 7 bases line up with TRBD2. The V segment lost 3 bases and the J segment 0 bases; nucleotides outside the gene matches: 20. The CDR3 contains 20 residues. Germline assignment: CDR1 PRHDT and CDR2 FYEKMQ (reference sequence). The CDR3: CASSFSWGGDAGVSSYEQYF. In nucleotides, the CDR3 is TGTGCCAGCAGCTTTAGCTGGGGGGGAGACGCGGGTGTGAGCTCCTACGAGCAGTACTTC.

This chain connects TRBV6-4 to TRBJ2-6; 9 bases are a match to TRBD1. V trimming: 7 bases; J trimming: 1 base; junction bases outside the gene matches: 5. This CDR3 region has 16 residues. Germline CDR1 is MRHNA and CDR2 is SNTAGT. The CDR3 here is CASTPDRGSGANVLTF. The CDR3 nucleotides read TGTGCCAGCACCCCGGACAGGGGTTCTGGGGCCAACGTCCTGACTTTC.

This chain links TRBV9 with TRBJ1-4; a possible D gene is TRBD1 (6 bases). V gave up 5 bases and J gave up 8 bases, with 16 bases separating them. The CDR3 runs to 14 residues. Per germline, CDR1 SGDLS and CDR2 YYNGEE. CDR3 residues: CASSDWGQPEKLFF. The CDR3 nucleotides are TGTGCCAGCAGTGACTGGGGACAACCGGAAAAACTGTTTTTT.

The chain combines TRBV6-5 with TRBJ1-1; D is uncertain. Trimming pared 0 bases from V and 0 bases from J, leaving 11 bases between. The CDR3 extends over 16 amino acids. Per germline, CDR1 MNHEY and CDR2 SVGAGI. The CDR3 sequence is CASSYSLEALNTEAFF. The CDR3 DNA reads as TGTGCCAGCAGTTACTCGCTGGAGGCCTTGAACACTGAAGCTTTCTTT.

The chain is built from TRBV11-3 and TRBJ1-5, with TRBD1 identical over 11 bases. J was trimmed by 4 bases and V by 1 base; bases with no gene match: 3. This CDR3 has 16 amino acids. CDR1 is SGHNT and CDR2 is YENEEA in the germline V gene. The CDR3 DNA sequence: TGTGCCAGCAGCTTAGGCCGGGACAGGGGGAATCAGCCCCAGCATTTT. Amino acids: CASSLGRDRGNQPQHF.

The J gene is TRBJ2-1, the V gene TRBV11-2; 9 bases are a match to TRBD2. The CDR3 has 17 amino acids. Losses at the gene ends were 3 bases for V and 7 bases for J; bases not matched to a gene: 13. The germline V gene encodes CDR1 SGHAT and CDR2 FQNNGV. Here the CDR3 DNA reads TGTGCCAGCAGCTTGTCGTACGGCGGGGGGGCTCAAAATGAGCAGTTCTTC. It codes for CASSLSYGGGAQNEQFF.

The genes are TRBV15 and TRBJ2-7, with D hard to call. The CDR3 runs 13 residues. Trimming removed 0 bases at V and 6 bases at J, with 9 bases between. The germline CDR1 and CDR2 sequences are LNHNV and YYDKDF (reference sequence). CDR3 nucleotides: TGTGCCACCAGCAGAGATCGGGTTGGCGAGCAGTACTTC. This codes for CATSRDRVGEQYF.

The chain has TRBV3-1 (or the pseudogene TRBV3-2) and TRBJ1-4; D remains unclear. V was pared by 0 bases and J by 6 bases, with 14 bases between. The CDR3 has 16 amino acids. The V gene's germline CDR1 is LGHDT and CDR2 YNNKEL (reference sequence). The CDR3 nucleotides are TGTGCCAGCAGCCAAGAGAGCGAGGCCGGCGATGAAAAACTGTTTTTT. Its translation is CASSQESEAGDEKLFF.

The V gene is TRBV27, the J gene TRBJ1-2; TRBD1 aligns across 8 bases. J gave up 6 bases and V 3 bases, and 6 bases lay outside the gene matches. Per germline, CDR1 MNHEY and CDR2 SMNVEV (reference sequence). The CDR3 runs to 14 residues. The CDR3 reads CASSLAGGEDGYTF. The CDR3 DNA reads TGTGCCAGCAGTTTGGCAGGGGGCGAGGATGGCTACACCTTC.

This chain links TRBV5-1 with TRBJ2-5; no clear D gene. The germline V gene encodes CDR1 SGHRS and CDR2 YFSETQ. The CDR3 has 14 amino acids. The V and J ends lost 2 bases and 2 bases respectively, with 10 bases between them. The CDR3 sequence is CASSFFESQETQYF. As DNA, the CDR3 is TGCGCCAGCAGCTTTTTCGAGAGTCAAGAGACCCAGTACTTC.

V and J are TRBV12-3 or TRBV12-4 and TRBJ1-2, with 7 bases aligning to TRBD1. This CDR3 has 13 residues. V shed 6 bases, J shed 8 bases, and the junction held 9 bases outside the gene matches. The CDR3 sequence is CASSPDRDRGYTF. DNA for the CDR3: TGTGCCAGCAGCCCTGACAGGGATAGGGGCTACACCTTC.

This clone has just one count. This chain links TRBV6-5 with TRBJ2-7; tentative D call: TRBD1 (6 bases). V was clipped by 6 bases and J by 3 bases, with 15 bases between them. Germline V lookup: CDR1 MNHEY, CDR2 SVGAGI. The CDR3 contains 14 residues. CDR3 sequence (DNA): TGTGCCAGCAGATTAAATCAGGGGAGCTACGAGCAGTACTTC. Amino acid sequence: CASRLNQGSYEQYF.

There are a few counts of this clone. This sequence joins TRBV2 and TRBJ2-2, with 9 bases identical to TRBD1. The germline gives CDR1 SNHLY, CDR2 FYNNEI. The CDR3 consists of 17 residues. Trimming removed 6 bases from V and 6 bases from J; junction bases left unmatched: 14. The CDR3 loop is CASRFQWGQGKSGELFF. The CDR3 DNA reads TGTGCCAGCAGGTTTCAGTGGGGACAGGGAAAATCCGGGGAGCTGTTTTTT.

J is TRBJ2-4 and V is TRBV27; a weak D match, TRBD2 (7 bases). The CDR3 sequence is 16 residues long. V was cut by 6 bases and J by 0 bases, with 15 bases left in between. Germline V lookup: CDR1 MNHEY, CDR2 SMNVEV (reference sequence). DNA for the CDR3: TGTGCCAGCAGGGGGGGGCGGTCCTTAGCCAAAAACATTCAGTACTTC. Protein product: CASRGGRSLAKNIQYF.

The chain joins TRBV30 to TRBJ2-2; 7 nucleotides line up with TRBD1. The trim removed 0 bases at V and 6 bases at J, leaving 7 bases unmatched. The CDR3 totals 15 residues. Germline CDR1 GTSNPN, CDR2 SVGIG (reference sequence). In DNA, the CDR3 is TGTGCCTGGAGTGTACTAACAGGGGAAGCCGGGGAGCTGTTTTTT. Translated, it gives CAWSVLTGEAGELFF.

The rearrangement links TRBV28 to TRBJ2-7, with TRBD1 matching 8 bases. V shed 6 bases, J shed 0 bases, and the junction held 7 bases outside the gene matches. In germline, CDR1 is MDHEN, CDR2 SYDVKM. The CDR3 is 15 amino acids. The CDR3 protein is CASSPQGVSSYEQYF. In nucleotides, the CDR3 is TGTGCCAGCAGCCCACAGGGGGTGAGCTCCTACGAGCAGTACTTC.

This clone occurred a few times. The V and J genes are TRBV7-9 and TRBJ1-6; 9 bases agree with TRBD1. The CDR3 is made up of 13 amino acids. Per the germline V gene, CDR1 is SEHNR and CDR2 is FQNEAQ (reference sequence). The trim removed 10 bases at V and 11 bases at J, leaving 9 bases unmatched. CDR3 sequence: CATSGQGLTPLHF. The CDR3 DNA reads TGTGCCACCTCAGGACAGGGGCTAACACCCCTCCACTTT.

The rearrangement links TRBV7-2 to TRBJ1-6, with D perhaps matching TRBD1 (5 bases). With 5 bases removed from V and 3 bases from J, the gap between germline ends came to 8 bases. Germline V CDR1 and CDR2: SGHTA, FQGNSA. The CDR3 totals 14 residues. The CDR3 spells CASSQGLYNSPLHF. The CDR3 DNA sequence: TGTGCCAGCAGCCAGGGTCTCTATAATTCACCCCTCCACTTT.

This clone appeared once. V and J are TRBV28 and TRBJ1-5; the match to TRBD1 covers 9 bases. This CDR3 has 16 amino acids. The germline CDR1 and CDR2 sequences are MDHEN and SYDVKM. With V trimmed by 7 bases and J by 6 bases, 13 bases remained unmatched. CDR3 in DNA: TGTGCCAGCAATCTCGACAGGGGGAAAATTTCTCAGCCCCAGCATTTT. Its translation is CASNLDRGKISQPQHF. The full variable domain, completed using reference TRBV28 and TRBJ1-5, is DVKVTQSSRYLVKRTGEKVFLECVQDMDHENMFWYRQDPGLGLRLIYFSYDVKMKEKGDIPEGYSVSREKKERFSLILESASTNQTSMYLCASNLDRGKISQPQHFGDGTRLSIL.

The chain recombines TRBV14 with TRBJ2-3, with D possibly TRBD1 on 6 matching bases. Trimming removed 0 bases from V and 8 bases from J, with 9 bases in between. There are 13 residues in the CDR3. Germline V gene data show CDR1 as SGHDN and CDR2 as FVKESK. The CDR3 is CASSQDPQGTQYF. The CDR3, as DNA: TGTGCCAGCAGCCAAGACCCACAGGGTACGCAGTATTTT.

This chain uses TRBV7-9 with TRBJ1-1; D is unclear. The CDR3 runs to 14 residues. Germline CDR1 and CDR2: SEHNR and FQNEAQ (reference sequence). The germline V and J ends were trimmed by 2 bases and 4 bases, with 11 bases remaining between them. CDR3 region: CASSLPIAGTEAFF. CDR3 coding DNA: TGTGCCAGCAGCTTACCCATCGCGGGCACTGAAGCTTTCTTT.

The V gene is TRBV15, the J gene TRBJ1-2, with no clear D. The CDR3 has 13 amino acids. V lost 2 bases, J lost 8 bases, and 12 bases lay in between. The germline gives CDR1 LNHNV, CDR2 YYDKDF (reference sequence). The CDR3 loop is CATSRSAGSGYTF. The CDR3 region has the DNA TGTGCCACCAGCAGATCTGCAGGAAGCGGCTACACCTTC.